This TCR beta chain originates from a study of CD8 T cells in ankylosing spondylitis. Regarding the study as a whole: Apparently characteristic of ankylosing spondylitis blood was a TCR beta motif (about 8 highly homologous variants). Both synovial fluid and blood in reactive arthritis had previously been reported to carry some motif variants. Within matched ankylosing spondylitis synovial fluid, disease-linked clones were reportedly significantly enriched.

Preparation of TCR beta libraries was done by quantitative 5'-RACE with molecular barcodes. TCRdb redid the calling of the 5' RACE reads with MiXCR, one entry per CDR3 protein. There are around 440,000 distinct CDR3 sequences in the sample; 17% occur only once, and around 0.92% lies in the top ten. In regard to this clonotype: What it binds is unknown.

Sequenced material: blood, either unsorted or a sorted T cell fraction (not recorded which). This TCR came from a male donor with ankylosing spondylitis.

CDR3 nucleotide sequence: TGTGCCTGGGTCGGGGACAGGGGACTCGCCATATATTTT. It encodes CAWVGDRGLAIYF. The V call is TRBV30, the J call TRBJ1-3; TRBD1 matches 10 bases. Germline V gives CDR1 GTSNPN, CDR2 SVGIG (reference sequence). The CDR3 runs 13 residues. Losses at the gene ends were 5 bases for V and 11 bases for J; bases not matched to a gene: 9.